Below are 9 T cell receptor beta chains sequenced from a single sample in a study of blood T cell repertoires in COVID-19. Using immunoSEQ multiplex PCR, the repertoire was profiled, and TCRdb retains in-frame clones only, with some absent. The repertoire has 140,000 or so clones, about 87% of them found once; the top ten carry about 5.8%. Sequencing used peripheral blood. These receptors all stem from a human donor in a cohort sampled during active COVID-19.

CDR3: CASSLWVRETEAFF. The DNA for the CDR3 is TGTGCCAGCAGTTTATGGGTCCGAGAGACTGAAGCTTTCTTT. This chain joins TRBV28 and TRBJ1-1; D remains unclear. The CDR3 is 14 residues long. V was trimmed by 0 bases and J by 5 bases, leaving 10 bases between them. CDR1 MDHEN and CDR2 SYDVKM come from the germline V gene.

The V and J genes are TRBV25-1 and TRBJ2-1; 10 bases align to TRBD1. The CDR3 is made up of 16 amino acids. J gave up 3 bases and V 5 bases, and 7 bases lay outside the gene matches. Germline V gene lookup returns CDR1 MGHDK and CDR2 SYGVNS. CDR3 coding DNA: TGTGCCAGCAGTCTTTCGGGACAGGGGATCTACAATGAGCAGTTCTTC. Translating gives CASSLSGQGIYNEQFF.

The V and J genes are TRBV7-9 and TRBJ2-7, with TRBD1 identical over 11 bases. The CDR3 consists of 15 residues. Germline lookup yields CDR1 SEHNR and CDR2 FQNEAQ (reference sequence). V lost 1 base to trimming and J lost 5 bases; unmatched junction nucleotides: 4. This CDR3 reads CASSLGGQGANEQYF. The CDR3, as DNA: TGTGCCAGCAGCTTAGGCGGACAGGGGGCCAACGAGCAGTACTTC. The variable domain in full, with the rest retrieved from reference TRBV7-9 and TRBJ2-7, is DTGVSQNPRHKITKRGQNVTFRCDPISEHNRLYWYRQTLGQGPEFLTYFQNEAQLEKSRLLSDRFSAERPKGSFSTLEIQRTEQGDSAMYLCASSLGGQGANEQYFGPGTRLTVT.

The chain combines TRBV6-5 with TRBJ1-2; 7 nucleotides align to TRBD1. J gave up 8 bases and V 5 bases, and 8 bases lay outside the gene matches. This CDR3 is built from 13 residues. Per the germline V gene, CDR1 is MNHEY and CDR2 is SVGAGI. The CDR3 nucleotides are TGTGCCAGCAGTCTTGACAGGGCCCACGGCTACACCTTC. This sequence encodes CASSLDRAHGYTF.

V usage is TRBV18 and J usage is TRBJ2-7; TRBD1 is a possible D gene (6 bases). This CDR3 is 16 amino acids long. Germline V gene sequence: CDR1 KGHSH, CDR2 LQKENI. V was shortened by 3 bases and J by 0 bases, with 15 bases between the two germline ends. CDR3 in amino acids: CASSPSRTAISYEQYF. DNA for the CDR3: TGTGCCAGCTCACCCTCCCGGACAGCGATCTCCTACGAGCAGTACTTC.

The chain links TRBV4-2 to TRBJ2-7, with a possible D match to TRBD1 (6 bases). Looked up from germline, CDR1 is LGHNA and CDR2 is YNFKEQ. V was trimmed by 0 bases and J by 3 bases, leaving 12 bases between them. The CDR3 covers 15 residues. CDR3 DNA: TGTGCCAGCAGCCAAGAAGGGACAACCTTCTACGAGCAGTACTTC. This codes for CASSQEGTTFYEQYF.

The rearrangement links TRBV28 to TRBJ2-3, with 10 bases matching TRBD2. The ends lost 8 bases at V and 14 bases at J; junction bases unmatched: 10. The CDR3 extends over 12 amino acids. Germline V gene data show CDR1 as MDHEN and CDR2 as SYDVKM. The CDR3 spells CASESAGGPWYF. CDR3 sequence (DNA): TGTGCCAGCGAGTCAGCGGGAGGGCCGTGGTATTTT.

This chain connects TRBV6-5 to TRBJ1-1; D ambiguous. This CDR3 spans 13 amino acids. The germline gives CDR1 MNHEY, CDR2 SVGAGI. V was pared by 4 bases and J by 4 bases, with 10 bases between. In DNA form, the CDR3 reads TGTGCCAGCAGTTCCTACAGCTCCACTGAAGCTTTCTTT. Amino acids: CASSSYSSTEAFF.

This rearrangement joins TRBV5-1 to TRBJ2-7; 10 bases match TRBD1. Germline trimming cut 1 base from V and 1 base from J; bases unmatched to any gene: 11. Germline V lookup: CDR1 SGHRS, CDR2 YFSETQ. The CDR3 runs to 18 residues. The CDR3 spells CASSLPTLDRGFSYEQYF. Written as DNA, the CDR3 is TGCGCCAGCAGCTTGCCTACTCTGGACAGGGGGTTTTCCTACGAGCAGTACTTC. The variable domain in full, completed from reference TRBV5-1 and TRBJ2-7, reads KAGVTQTPRYLIKTRGQQVTLSCSPISGHRSVSWYQQTPGQGLQFLFEYFSETQRNKGNFPGRFSGRQFSNSRSEMNVSTLELGDSALYLCASSLPTLDRGFSYEQYFGPGTRLTVT.